This TCR beta chain was obtained from a study of response to subunit inactivated influenza vaccine. Study findings and constraints: Each seasonal influenza vaccination, the authors suggested, recruits few new T cells.

Using its own MiXCR run on the RT-PCR reads, TCRdb lists one record per CDR3 protein. The table shows 610,000 or so distinct CDR3 sequences, with 14% occurring only once. To note about this clonotype: Its target is unknown.

V lost 6 bases, J lost 10 bases, and 14 bases stayed unmatched. The CDR3 totals 17 residues. This chain joins TRBV12-3 or TRBV12-4 and TRBJ2-6; 11 bases are shared with TRBD1. The sample here was PBMCs from blood, taken 11 to 12 days after vaccination. This clonotype was obtained from a man aged 45 to 65 who received an inactivated influenza vaccine. CDR3 protein: CASRPSGTGGKENVLTF. The CDR3 DNA reads as TGTGCCAGCAGGCCCTCCGGGACAGGGGGTAAGGAGAACGTCCTGACTTTC.